This TCR beta chain was identified in a study of T cells in Graves' hyperthyroidism and ophthalmopathy. This clonotype was counted many times. Using RNA transcripts as the source, TCR beta CDR3 regions were amplified. The TCR CDR3 first-round RT-PCR relied on the HTBI primer set. Each CDR3 protein is one row after TCRdb ran MiXCR on the multiplex PCR reads. The sample holds a few hundred thousand distinct CDR3 sequences, 20% seen once. Trimming cost V 2 bases and J 5 bases, with 9 bases left between them. CDR3 length: 13 amino acids. Per germline, CDR1 SNHLY and CDR2 FYNNEI. The specimen was blood. This chain joins TRBV2 and TRBJ1-2, with D maybe TRBD1 (5 bases). The receptor was isolated from a man between 18 and 35 years old with Graves' hyperthyroidism. DNA for the CDR3: TGTGCCAGCAGTGAATCTGGGGCGTATGGCTACACCTTC. Its protein is CASSESGAYGYTF.